Each of the 24 T cell receptor beta chains below was sequenced from the same sample in a study of blood T cell repertoires in COVID-19. Only in-frame clones appear in the TCRdb table, and some are missing; sequencing was by immunoSEQ multiplex PCR. Among 240,000 or so clones listed, 85% to 90% were seen once. Sequencing input: peripheral blood. These receptor sequences come from a man aged 55 to 70 with acute or convalescent COVID-19.

The rearrangement links TRBV5-4 to TRBJ1-2; 11 nucleotides align to TRBD1. Germline-derived CDR1 and CDR2 are SGHNT and YYREEE (reference sequence). This CDR3 spans 15 amino acids. Trimming cost V 3 bases and J 4 bases; bases outside gene matches: 5. The CDR3: CASSYGQGAVYGYTF. In nucleotides, the CDR3 is TGTGCCAGCAGCTATGGACAGGGGGCGGTCTATGGCTACACCTTC.

The rearrangement joins TRBV6-5 to TRBJ1-5; tentatively, D is TRBD1 (5 bases). Germline CDR1 reads MNHEY; CDR2 reads SVGAGI. The V and J ends lost 6 bases and 7 bases respectively, with 16 bases between them. This CDR3 is built from 14 residues. As DNA, the CDR3 is TGTGCCAGCAGCGGCGGGAGGGGAGACCAGCCCCAGCATTTT. Translated, it gives CASSGGRGDQPQHF.

The chain has TRBV7-6 and TRBJ2-5; 11 bases map to TRBD1. Germline assignment: CDR1 SGHVS and CDR2 FNYEAQ. The CDR3 length is 15 residues. The V segment lost 5 bases and the J segment 5 bases; nucleotides outside the gene matches: 7. The CDR3 DNA is TGTGCCAGCAGCACCAGGACAGGGGGCGGGGAGACCCAGTACTTC. Translation gives CASSTRTGGGETQYF.

V usage is TRBV6-6 and J usage is TRBJ1-1; D might be TRBD1 (6 bases). With 6 bases removed from V and 5 bases from J, the gap between germline ends came to 10 bases. Germline lookup yields CDR1 MNHNY and CDR2 SVGAGI (reference sequence). The CDR3 totals 12 residues. The CDR3 DNA sequence: TGTGCCAGCAGCTTTCAGGGGACTGAAGCTTTCTTT. Translation gives CASSFQGTEAFF.

This chain joins TRBV28 and TRBJ1-1, with D maybe TRBD1 (5 bases). The CDR3 length is 11 residues. Germline assignment: CDR1 MDHEN and CDR2 SYDVKM. V lost 6 bases and J 10 bases, leaving 12 bases between the germline ends. CDR3 bases: TGTGCCAGCAGCTCAGGGTTGGGAGCTTTCTTT. Translating it yields CASSSGLGAFF.

The V call is TRBV19, the J call TRBJ2-1; TRBD2 aligns across 8 bases. CDR1 is LNHDA, CDR2 SQIVND, per germline (reference sequence). The CDR3 sequence is 17 residues long. The trim removed 7 bases at V and 7 bases at J, leaving 18 bases unmatched. The CDR3 protein is CASTPQYLAGGGNEQFF. In DNA form, the CDR3 reads TGTGCCAGTACCCCTCAATATCTGGCGGGAGGAGGTAATGAGCAGTTCTTC.

V usage is TRBV19 and J usage is TRBJ1-2; 8 nucleotides align to TRBD1. V was pared by 7 bases and J by 7 bases, with 14 bases of the junction left unmatched. CDR3 length equals 15 residues. Germline V gene data show CDR1 as LNHDA and CDR2 as SQIVND (reference sequence). The CDR3 DNA sequence: TGTGCCAGTAACCCAGAACGGGCAGGGGGCAGTGGCTACACCTTC. Amino acid sequence: CASNPERAGGSGYTF.

V and J are TRBV7-9 and TRBJ2-5; the D gene is possibly TRBD2 (6 bases). CDR3 size: 14 residues. Germline lookup yields CDR1 SEHNR and CDR2 FQNEAQ (reference sequence). Deletions cut 2 bases from V and 3 bases from J, with 10 bases between. The CDR3 loop reads CASSLSSGEETQYF. The DNA for the CDR3 is TGTGCCAGCAGCTTATCATCGGGAGAAGAGACCCAGTACTTC.

This clone came up a few times. The genes are TRBV27 and TRBJ1-1; tentative D call: TRBD1 (6 bases). V dropped 6 bases and J dropped 5 bases, with 22 bases sitting between them. Germline V gene sequence: CDR1 MNHEY, CDR2 SMNVEV (reference sequence). The CDR3 has 16 residues. CDR3 in amino acids: CASSSSSRGVRTEAFF. CDR3 coding DNA: TGTGCCAGCAGCTCTTCATCCAGGGGTGTTCGAACTGAAGCTTTCTTT.

The rearrangement links TRBV7-2 to TRBJ2-1, with D possibly matching TRBD2 (6 bases). Germline CDR1 reads SGHTA; CDR2 reads FQGNSA. The CDR3 spans 16 residues. V was pared by 6 bases and J by 4 bases, with 19 bases between. CDR3 nucleotide sequence: TGTGCCAGCAGTTCCACGTGGGGGGTGGGTTACAATGAGCAGTTCTTC. It encodes CASSSTWGVGYNEQFF.

This clone was found once. The chain joins TRBV5-1 to TRBJ2-7, with D possibly matching TRBD2 (7 bases). V lost 7 bases and J lost 6, with 20 bases in between. The CDR3 extends over 14 amino acids. CDR1 is SGHRS, CDR2 YFSETQ, per germline. CDR3 sequence (DNA): TGCGCCAGCTTTAGGGGGGGTAGTCTTTCCGAGCAGTACTTC. Its translation is CASFRGGSLSEQYF.

The genes are TRBV2 and TRBJ2-5; D ambiguous. V was pared by 5 bases and J by 5 bases, with 9 bases between. Per germline, CDR1 SNHLY and CDR2 FYNNEI. The CDR3 extends over 12 amino acids. This CDR3 reads CASSSAVETQYF. The CDR3, as DNA: TGTGCCAGCAGTTCCGCGGTGGAGACCCAGTACTTC.

This clone has a handful of counts. The chain links TRBV7-3 to TRBJ2-7; possibly TRBD2 for D (7 bases). Germline V gene sequence: CDR1 SGHTA, CDR2 FQGTGA. The CDR3 runs to 15 residues. Trimming pared 1 base from V and 5 bases from J, leaving 15 bases between. The CDR3 reads CASSLIGGGPHEQYF. As DNA, the CDR3 is TGTGCCAGCAGCTTAATAGGGGGAGGGCCCCACGAGCAGTACTTC.

The chain uses TRBV6-5 and TRBJ1-1, with 10 bases matching TRBD1. The CDR3 spans 15 residues. The germline CDR1 and CDR2 sequences are MNHEY and SVGAGI. J lost 5 bases, V lost 0 bases, and 3 bases had no gene match. The CDR3, as DNA: TGTGCCAGCAGTTACTCAGGACAGGGGGAAACTGAAGCTTTCTTT. Translation: CASSYSGQGETEAFF.

This chain uses TRBV7-2 with TRBJ2-3; 7 bases match TRBD2. Germline assignment: CDR1 SGHTA and CDR2 FQGNSA. This CDR3 is built from 16 residues. V was clipped by 4 bases and J by 4 bases; unmatched bases: 11. The DNA of the CDR3 is TGTGCCAGCAGCTGGGAGGGCGGGATTTCCCCAGATACGCAGTATTTT. Translated: CASSWEGGISPDTQYF.

V gene TRBV11-2 combines with J gene TRBJ1-5, with D unclear. This CDR3 has 13 residues. CDR1 and CDR2 (germline): SGHAT, FQNNGV. V was cut by 6 bases and J by 3 bases, with 9 bases left in between. The CDR3 region is CASSSGTNQPQHF. In nucleotides, the CDR3 is TGTGCCAGCAGTTCAGGAACCAATCAGCCCCAGCATTTT.

This rearrangement joins TRBV7-8 to TRBJ1-3; D is perhaps TRBD1 (6 bases). Germline lookup yields CDR1 SGHVS and CDR2 FQNEAQ. The CDR3 has 17 residues. The germline V and J ends were trimmed by 2 bases and 2 bases, with 16 bases remaining between them. CDR3 DNA: TGTGCCAGCAGCTTACGAGTCGCAGGGGAACCTGGAAACACCATATATTTT. This encodes CASSLRVAGEPGNTIYF.

The genes are TRBV30 and TRBJ1-6; 8 nucleotides match TRBD1. Germline-derived CDR1 and CDR2 are GTSNPN and SVGIG (reference sequence). With V trimmed by 1 base and J by 15 bases, 8 bases remained unmatched. The CDR3 runs 13 residues. The CDR3 DNA sequence: TGTGCCTGGAGTGCAGAGACAGGGGCAATCCTCCACTTT. It translates to CAWSAETGAILHF. The full variable domain, completed using reference TRBV30 and TRBJ1-6, is SQTIHQWPATLVQPVGSPLSLECTVEGTSNPNLYWYRQAAGRGLQLLFYSVGIGQISSEVPQNLSASRPQDRQFILSSKKLLLSDSGFYLCAWSAETGAILHFGNGTRLTVT.

The chain links TRBV19 to TRBJ1-4; 9 bases are shared with TRBD1. Germline trimming cut 7 bases from V and 7 bases from J; bases unmatched to any gene: 7. Germline CDR1 and CDR2: LNHDA and SQIVND (reference sequence). The CDR3 consists of 14 residues. The CDR3 nucleotides are TGTGCCAGTAAGCCGGGACAGGGTCGTGAAAAACTGTTTTTT. It yields the protein CASKPGQGREKLFF. Together with reference TRBV19 and TRBJ1-4, the CDR3 gives the full variable domain: DGGITQSPKYLFRKEGQNVTLSCEQNLNHDAMYWYRQDPGQGLRLIYYSQIVNDFQKGDIAEGYSVSREKKESFPLTVTSAQKNPTAFYLCASKPGQGREKLFFGSGTQLSVL.

The V call is TRBV12-3 or TRBV12-4, the J call TRBJ1-1; TRBD1 matches 10 bases. The trim removed 4 bases at V and 7 bases at J, leaving 3 bases unmatched. CDR3 size: 13 residues. The DNA for the CDR3 is TGTGCCAGCAGTTGGGACAGGGGAGGTGAAGCTTTCTTT. This translates into CASSWDRGGEAFF.

This sequence joins TRBV5-1 and TRBJ2-3; a weak D match, TRBD2 (5 bases). Germline CDR1 is SGHRS and CDR2 is YFSETQ. The CDR3 spans 14 residues. The V end lost 0 bases, the J end lost 5 bases, and 10 bases lay between the germline ends. The CDR3 spells CASSLGLPQDTQYF. The DNA of the CDR3 is TGCGCCAGCAGCTTGGGACTACCTCAAGATACGCAGTATTTT.

The chain carries TRBV7-2 and TRBJ1-2; D may be TRBD1 (6 bases). V gave up 1 base and J gave up 8 bases, with 14 bases separating them. Germline CDR1 reads SGHTA; CDR2 reads FQGNSA. The CDR3 runs to 14 residues. The DNA of the CDR3 is TGTGCCAGCAGCTTAGGCGCAGGGGATCGCGGCTACACCTTC. Protein sequence: CASSLGAGDRGYTF.

The chain uses TRBV14 and TRBJ2-1; D perhaps matches TRBD2 (6 bases). Germline assignment: CDR1 SGHDN and CDR2 FVKESK. The CDR3 runs 13 residues. V gave up 1 base and J gave up 15 bases, with 16 bases separating them. CDR3: CASSQGGLTHRFF. CDR3 DNA sequence: TGTGCCAGCAGCCAAGGGGGACTCACCCACAGGTTCTTC.

J is TRBJ1-1 and V is TRBV4-2, with 7 positions matching TRBD1. Germline CDR1 LGHNA, CDR2 YNFKEQ. V was pared by 4 bases and J by 0 bases, with 5 bases of the junction left unmatched. CDR3 length equals 15 residues. CDR3 coding DNA: TGTGCCAGCAGCCCTAGGGACAGCTTGAACACTGAAGCTTTCTTT. It is translated as CASSPRDSLNTEAFF.